Following are 13 T cell receptor beta chains from one sample sequenced in a study of patients with pleural tuberculosis. MiXCR, run by TCRdb on the reads, gives a single entry per CDR3 protein. The sample gives 25,000 to 30,000 distinct CDR3 sequences, 15% to 20% of which show up once; roughly 4% is in the top ten. What was sequenced was peripheral blood. These receptors all come from a human donor with pleural tuberculosis.

The chain couples TRBV12-3 or TRBV12-4 to TRBJ2-7; 8 bases are shared with TRBD1. J gave up 12 bases and V 6 bases, and 16 bases lay outside the gene matches. The CDR3 loop spans 14 amino acids. The CDR3 DNA reads TGTGCCAGCAGCCCCCCGGGACAGGAAGGGGGTACGTACTTC. Its translation: CASSPPGQEGGTYF.

This clonotype was seen more than once but under ten times. The chain joins TRBV13 to TRBJ1-1, with no clear D. The CDR3 is made up of 14 amino acids. Germline V gene sequence: CDR1 PRHDT, CDR2 FYEKMQ (reference sequence). The V end was cut by 8 bases, the J end by 0 bases, with 13 bases between. The CDR3 sequence is CASAPGELNTEAFF. CDR3 nucleotide sequence: TGTGCCAGCGCCCCCGGGGAGTTGAACACTGAAGCTTTCTTT.

This clonotype has at least ten counts. The chain couples TRBV28 to TRBJ2-7; perhaps D is TRBD1 or TRBD2 (5 bases each). The germline V gene has CDR1 MDHEN and CDR2 SYDVKM. This CDR3 spans 12 amino acids. V was pared by 6 bases and J by 5 bases, with 11 bases between. The CDR3 nucleotides read TGTGCCAGCAGGTCCCAGGGAGACGAGCAGTACTTC. It yields the protein CASRSQGDEQYF. The full variable domain, rest sourced from reference TRBV28 and TRBJ2-7, is DVKVTQSSRYLVKRTGEKVFLECVQDMDHENMFWYRQDPGLGLRLIYFSYDVKMKEKGDIPEGYSVSREKKERFSLILESASTNQTSMYLCASRSQGDEQYFGPGTRLTVT.

This clonotype was seen many times. Its ends do not fully match the called genes, so a read error is possible. The chain employs TRBV12-3 or TRBV12-4 and TRBJ1-1; D gene unclear. The CDR3 sequence is 14 residues long. The CDR3 loop reads CASSLETKNTEAFF. The CDR3 nucleotides read TGTGCCAGCAGTTTAGAGACAAAGAACACTGAGGCTTTCTTT.

By share, this clonotype counts as medium-sized. The gene calls are TRBV27 and TRBJ2-7; 7 bases map to TRBD2. This CDR3 contains 14 residues. V was clipped by 4 bases and J by 6 bases; unmatched bases: 9. The germline gives CDR1 MNHEY, CDR2 SMNVEV (reference sequence). The CDR3 coding sequence is TGTGCCAGCAGTTCAGCGGGGCACGTAGGCGAGCAGTACTTC. This gives the protein CASSSAGHVGEQYF.

This sequence joins TRBV7-6 and TRBJ2-1, with D perhaps matching TRBD1 (5 bases). Per germline, CDR1 SGHVS and CDR2 FNYEAQ. V lost 6 bases and J 9 bases, leaving 15 bases between the germline ends. CDR3 length: 13 amino acids. The CDR3 here is CASSPGLESEQFF. Here the CDR3 DNA reads TGTGCCAGCAGTCCAGGGCTAGAAAGTGAGCAGTTCTTC. Using reference TRBV7-6 and TRBJ2-1 for the parts outside the CDR3, the full variable domain is GAGVSQSPRYKVTKRGQDVALRCDPISGHVSLYWYRQALGQGPEFLTYFNYEAQQDKSGLPNDRFSAERPEGSISTLTIQRTEQRDSAMYRCASSPGLESEQFFGPGTRLTVL.

In its sample, this clonotype was seen many times. The chain recombines TRBV2 with TRBJ1-1; the D is unclear. The germline CDR1 and CDR2 sequences are SNHLY and FYNNEI. The CDR3 loop spans 16 amino acids. Trimming cost V 1 base and J 2 bases, with 14 bases left between them. The CDR3 sequence: CASSEGSSLINTEAFF. The CDR3 nucleotides are TGTGCCAGCAGTGAAGGCTCGTCTCTAATCAACACTGAAGCTTTCTTT.

In this sample, this clonotype turned up a few times. The chain employs TRBV11-2 and TRBJ2-7; D is perhaps TRBD2 (5 bases). Between the trimmed V and J ends, which lost 11 bases and 1 base, there was a span of 12 bases. Germline values: CDR1 SGHAT, CDR2 FQNNGV. The CDR3 sequence is 12 residues long. CDR3 residues: CAERTGSYEQYF. The CDR3 coding sequence is TGTGCCGAACGGACGGGATCCTACGAGCAGTACTTC.

This clonotype was counted many times. The V and J genes are TRBV10-3 and TRBJ2-1; no reliable D call. Germline CDR1 ENHRY, CDR2 SYGVKD. This CDR3 spans 11 amino acids. The V and J ends lost 2 bases and 5 bases respectively, with 1 base between them. CDR3 nucleotide sequence: TGTGCCATCAGTGAGAACAATGAGCAGTTCTTC. Translated, it gives CAISENNEQFF.

In its sample, this clonotype was seen many times. This rearrangement joins TRBV28 to TRBJ1-1; 7 bases are shared with TRBD1. This CDR3 has 14 residues. Germline trimming cut 5 bases from V and 0 bases from J; bases unmatched to any gene: 3. CDR1 and CDR2 (germline): MDHEN, SYDVKM. Here the CDR3 reads CASSPGTVNTEAFF. The CDR3 DNA reads TGTGCCAGCAGTCCCGGGACAGTGAACACTGAAGCTTTCTTT.

This clonotype was seen at least ten times. The chain employs TRBV18 and TRBJ1-1; D is perhaps TRBD1 (5 bases). CDR1 is KGHSH, CDR2 LQKENI, per germline. V lost 3 bases, J lost 5 bases, and 13 bases lay in between. The CDR3 consists of 14 residues. The CDR3 bases are TGTGCCAGCTCACCGGGACGAGAGGGTACTGAAGCTTTCTTT. This encodes CASSPGREGTEAFF.

The table lists this clonotype with many counts. The rearrangement joins TRBV20-1 to TRBJ2-5, with 11 bases fitting TRBD2. This CDR3 has 16 amino acids. V shed 2 bases and J 4 bases; nucleotides not matched to a gene: 9. Germline V gene sequence: CDR1 DFQATT, CDR2 SNEGSKA (reference sequence). As DNA, the CDR3 is TGCAGTGCTAGAACCGATAGCGGGGGGGCCGGAGAGACCCAGTACTTC. This gives the protein CSARTDSGGAGETQYF.

J is TRBJ1-2 and V is TRBV27; 7 nucleotides line up with TRBD1. V was pared by 0 bases and J by 5 bases, with 15 bases of the junction left unmatched. Germline V gene data show CDR1 as MNHEY and CDR2 as SMNVEV (reference sequence). The CDR3 has 18 amino acids. In nucleotides, the CDR3 is TGTGCCAGCAGTTTATCGCCCCAACAGGGGAATATAGCTTATGGCTACACCTTC. It specifies CASSLSPQQGNIAYGYTF.